This T cell receptor (beta chain) was recorded in a study of T cells after yellow fever vaccination (dated by TCRdb to the late 2010s). About the investigation overall: The SMART-Seq v4 Ultra Low Input RNA kit was used to prepare libraries from fractions with low cell numbers. To track T-cell clones before and after primary and booster YFV17D yellow fever vaccination, bulk TCR alpha and beta repertoires were sequenced longitudinally. Two healthy male donors made up the cohort, one aged 18 to 30 years and the other aged 30 to 39 years. Blood samples were taken at several timepoints before and after primary and secondary immunization, and bulk PBMC replicates and cell subsets were isolated.

This clonotype was seen repeatedly, ten times or more. No antigen is known for it. Base qualities are not at hand, and no much larger clone is one base apart. At the junction V is shortened by 0 bases and J by 5 bases; bases outside the gene matches: 5. The CDR3 sequence holds 14 residues, the cysteine and phenylalanine included. Only the CDR3 part of the read is kept: 42 bases, read in frame from the first base. CDR1 and CDR2 (DFQATT, SNEGSKA) derive from the germline V gene (reference sequence). Broad study findings and their caveats: Compared with the primary T-cell response, the secondary T-cell response was weaker but faster, peaking on day 5 rather than day 15. After the booster, most of the clones that had expanded following primary vaccination were detected again (approximately 96% of CD4 and roughly 88% of CD8), which suggests that memory was broadly maintained. Computational filtering was required because FACS-sorted repertoires could contain abundant contaminating clonotypes from the bulk population. The study included only a couple of donors, which limits how far the findings can be generalized. A small fraction of clonotypes showed up in both the CD4 and CD8 compartments, probably as a result of convergent recombination.

The treatment or condition label for this specimen denotes: live attenuated yellow fever vaccine strain. Two biological replicates of bulk PBMCs were collected at each blood-draw timepoint. PBMCs were isolated from peripheral blood using a standard Ficoll-Paque protocol. RNA was extracted with TriZol from bulk PBMCs, CD4 and CD8 fractions, and dextramer-positive and dextramer-negative fractions. TCR cDNA was made using 5'RACE template switching, a step that added a universal primer site and unique molecular identifiers. cDNA synthesis was primed from both the TCR alpha and TCR beta constant segments. Libraries were amplified in two PCR steps, with sample barcodes and sequencing adapters added in the second step. Libraries were sequenced on Illumina HiSeq 2500 (2x100 bp) or NovaSeq (2x150 bp). In the source study's methods: MIGEC handled demultiplexing of reads and collapsing into UMI consensus sequences, while MiXCR performed V(D)J alignment. Using edgeR on replicate PBMC samples, clonotypes were called vaccine-responding if FDR was below 0.01 and the log2 fold change was above 5 up to day 15. CD4 or CD8 identity was assigned to each bulk clonotype according to whether the clonotype was present at higher abundance in the sequenced CD4 repertoire or the sequenced CD8 repertoire. TCRdb handled the public reads itself, with Q25 trimming in fastp and clone calling in MiXCR, and kept productive beta chains. Rows with a matching CDR3 protein are joined into one entry that keeps the most common DNA and genes. Here the V and J calls rest on TCRdb's processing, not on the authors' analysis. This sample lists 450,000 to 600,000 distinct CDR3 sequences; roughly a sixth were detected once. Roughly 17% of the sample lies in the top ten.

The chain was built from TRBV20-1 and TRBJ2-5, and TRBD2 aligns with 8 junction nucleotides. Sequenced material: PBMCs, taken 5 days after the first yellow fever vaccination. This receptor was identified in a man aged 18-30 years who received the YFV17D yellow fever vaccine. The DNA sequence is as follows: TGCAGTGCTAGAGATCCGCGCGGGGGGGAGACCCAGTACTTC. It translates as CSARDPRGGETQYF.